The source of this T cell receptor (beta chain) is a study of blood T cell repertoires in COVID-19. The CDR3 totals 14 residues. The germline gives CDR1 SGHAT, CDR2 FQNNGV. Between the trimmed V and J ends, which lost 1 base and 5 bases, there was a span of 11 bases. Produced via immunoSEQ multiplex PCR; TCRdb's table is partial and in-frame only. The table lists about 160,000 clones, roughly 84% of them singletons. The chain has TRBV11-2 and TRBJ1-1; D is possibly TRBD1 (5 bases). The receptor comes from a man aged 60 to 75 who had recovered from COVID-19. The sample taken for sequencing was PBMCs or T cells enriched from blood (not recorded which). The CDR3: CASSLAGPPTEAFF. For the CDR3, the DNA is TGTGCCAGCAGCTTAGCAGGGCCGCCGACTGAAGCTTTCTTT.